This TCR beta chain was profiled in a study of T cell changes during pregnancy in multiple sclerosis. The repertoire was sequenced with immunoSEQ multiplex PCR; TCRdb's copy has only in-frame clones and lacks some. Found here are approximately 46,000 clones, around 87% of them singletons; the top ten hold more than 7.5%. This CDR3 has 13 residues. Trimming stripped 4 bases from V and 0 bases from J, with 5 bases between. The germline V gene has CDR1 SNHLY and CDR2 FYNNEI. The receptor was derived from a female donor with multiple sclerosis, enrolled in a pregnancy study. The chain employs TRBV2 and TRBJ2-3; D gene ambiguous. The sequenced sample was CD8+ T cells from peripheral blood mononuclear cells, obtained in the second trimester of pregnancy. Here the CDR3 reads CASSVSSTDTQYF. CDR3 bases: TGTGCCAGCAGTGTGTCTAGCACAGATACGCAGTATTTT.